Presented here are 2 T cell receptor beta chains from one specimen sequenced in a study of blood T cell repertoires in COVID-19. Sequenced by immunoSEQ multiplex PCR; TCRdb stores in-frame clones only, minus some. Among 350,000 to 450,000 clones listed, 70% to 90% were seen once. The source material was PBMCs or T cells enriched from blood (not recorded which). The source of these receptors is a man aged 35 to 55 in a cohort exposed to, infected with or recovered from COVID-19 (not recorded which).

V and J are TRBV6-4 and TRBJ2-3; TRBD1 aligns across 9 bases. Trimming removed 6 bases from V and 2 bases from J; junction bases left unmatched: 3. Germline V lookup: CDR1 MRHNA, CDR2 SNTAGT. This CDR3 has 14 residues. The CDR3 DNA reads TGTGCCAGCAGGGGACAGGGCTCCACAGATACGCAGTATTTT. This translates into CASRGQGSTDTQYF.

This chain links TRBV11-2 with TRBJ1-6; D is unclear. Looked up from germline, CDR1 is SGHAT and CDR2 is FQNNGV. This CDR3 comprises 13 residues. Trimming shortened V by 0 bases and J by 10 bases, and 7 bases separated the two germline ends. The CDR3 loop is CASSLDLLSPLHF. The CDR3 coding sequence is TGTGCCAGCAGCTTAGATCTTCTGTCACCCCTCCACTTT.